What follows describes a single T cell receptor (beta chain). This table comes from immunoSEQ multiplex PCR, and its TCRdb copy is limited to in-frame clones, with some not included. The sample yields more than 95,000 clones, less than 90% seen once. Trimming cost V 2 bases and J 2 bases, with 5 bases left between them. CDR1 is KGHDR, CDR2 SFDVKD, per germline. The CDR3 length is 13 residues. The entry originates in a study of T cell responses to AZD1222 COVID-19 vaccine. At the level of the study: Whether given at about 4 or about 12 weeks, second doses were pooled.

This sequence was found in an adult in good health. The sample consisted of peripheral blood, taken on day 0 of AZD1222 vaccination. The rearrangement uses TRBV24-1 and TRBJ1-1; D is undetermined. The CDR3 DNA reads as TGTGCCACCAGTGATTCCCTCAACACTGAAGCTTTCTTT. It specifies CATSDSLNTEAFF.